The following is a TCR beta chain sequence with its context. Its antigen is currently unknown. The data stem from a study of neoadjuvant anti-PD-1 for oral cavity cancer. Overall study findings and caveats: PBMC Gini-index clonality exceeded responders' in non-responders post-nivolumab.

Some clones are missing from TCRdb's copy, which holds only in-frame ones; the method was immunoSEQ multiplex PCR. The sample records 14,000 or so clones, 60% to 70% being singletons. The V gene lost 4 bases and the J gene lost 4 bases, with 12 bases spanning the gap. This CDR3 is 13 amino acids long. From germline, CDR1 is SGHTS and CDR2 YDEGEE. This sequence originates from a person between 35 and 79 years old with oral cavity squamous cell carcinoma. Specimen: PBMCs, collected before nivolumab (anti-PD-1) treatment. This sequence joins TRBV5-8 and TRBJ2-7; D not certain. CDR3 region: CASSIGPLYEQYF. The CDR3 nucleotides read TGTGCCAGCAGCATTGGACCCCTTTACGAGCAGTACTTC.